This T cell receptor beta chain was sequenced during a study of response to subunit inactivated influenza vaccine. The study's findings and limits: The study's authors posited that every seasonal influenza vaccination enlists few new T cells.

Germline V gene sequence: CDR1 WSHSY, CDR2 SAAADI. V was clipped by 10 bases and J by 0 bases; unmatched bases: 6. The CDR3 loop spans 14 amino acids. This clonotype was found a few times. Its antigen is currently unknown. TCRdb recomputed calls from the RT-PCR reads with MiXCR, one row per CDR3 protein. The table has 170,000 or so distinct CDR3 sequences, about 11% seen once. The specimen was CD8+ T cells sorted from PBMCs, collected around 25 months after vaccination. This receptor was identified in a man aged 50-75 years who received an inactivated influenza vaccine. V gene TRBV10-2 combines with J gene TRBJ2-1; 7 bases are shared with TRBD1. The CDR3 nucleotides read TGCGCCACCCGTGGGGACAGCTCCTACAATGAGCAGTTCTTC. Residues: CATRGDSSYNEQFF.